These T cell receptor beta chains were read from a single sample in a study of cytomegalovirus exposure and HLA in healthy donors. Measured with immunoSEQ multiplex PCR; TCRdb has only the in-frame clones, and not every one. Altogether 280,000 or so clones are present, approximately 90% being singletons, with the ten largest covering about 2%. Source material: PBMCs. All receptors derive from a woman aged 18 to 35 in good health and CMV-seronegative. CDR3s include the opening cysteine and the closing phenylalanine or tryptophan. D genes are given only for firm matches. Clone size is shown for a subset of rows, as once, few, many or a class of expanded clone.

DNA: TGTGCCAGCAGCTTAGGTCCCAGGGGTGGTGGCTACACCTTC
CDR3: CASSLGPRGGGYTF
D: -
V: TRBV7-9
J: TRBJ1-2
size: -

DNA: TGTGCCAGCAGCCAAGAGATTGGGCCGACAGATACGCAGTATTTT
CDR3: CASSQEIGPTDTQYF
D: -
V: TRBV14
J: TRBJ2-3
size: -

DNA: TGCGCCAGCAGCCAAGATAGAAGAGCCGGGGAGCTGTTTTTT
CDR3: CASSQDRRAGELFF
D: -
V: TRBV4-1
J: TRBJ2-2
size: few

DNA: TGTGCCAGCTCACCTCAGCGGGAATACAATGAGCAGTTCTTC
CDR3: CASSPQREYNEQFF
D: TRBD2
V: TRBV18
J: TRBJ2-1
size: -

DNA: TGTGCCAGCAGCTCACAGGGGACATCTAACTATGGCTACACCTTC
CDR3: CASSSQGTSNYGYTF
D: TRBD1
V: TRBV9
J: TRBJ1-2
size: -

DNA: TGCGCCAGCAGCCAGAGGGCGTTCCGCACTACTAATGAAAAACTGTTTTTT
CDR3: CASSQRAFRTTNEKLFF
D: -
V: TRBV4-1
J: TRBJ1-4
size: -

DNA: TGTGCCAGTCGCGGCGGGGCCTACGAGCAGTACTTC
CDR3: CASRGGAYEQYF
D: -
V: TRBV19
J: TRBJ2-7
size: -

DNA: TGTGCCTGGAGTGTTTCGGAAAAACTGTTTTTT
CDR3: CAWSVSEKLFF
D: -
V: TRBV30
J: TRBJ1-4
size: -

DNA: TGTGCCAGCTCACCCATAGCGGGGAGTGGCACAGATACGCAGTATTTT
CDR3: CASSPIAGSGTDTQYF
D: TRBD2
V: TRBV18
J: TRBJ2-3
size: -

DNA: TGTTCCAGCAGCTTAGAGGGGCTCCTCGCCTACGAGCAGTACTTC
CDR3: CSSSLEGLLAYEQYF
D: -
V: TRBV7-9
J: TRBJ2-7
size: -

DNA: TGTGCCAGCAGCCAGCCGGGGTGGAACACTGAAGCTTTCTTT
CDR3: CASSQPGWNTEAFF
D: -
V: TRBV7-9
J: TRBJ1-1
size: -

DNA: TGTTCCAGCAGCTTAGTACAGGGCGAAAAACTGTTTTTT
CDR3: CSSSLVQGEKLFF
D: -
V: TRBV7-9
J: TRBJ1-4
size: -

DNA: TGTGCCAGCAGCCAAGATAGGGACAGGGGCTCCTACGAGCAGTACTTC
CDR3: CASSQDRDRGSYEQYF
D: TRBD1
V: TRBV4-2
J: TRBJ2-7
size: -

DNA: TGTGCCAGCAGCTGGACAGGGGGCCATTACGAGCAGTACTTC
CDR3: CASSWTGGHYEQYF
D: TRBD1
V: TRBV7-2
J: TRBJ2-7
size: -

DNA: TGTGCCAGCAGCGTAGCTAGCAGTAATGAGCAGTTCTTC
CDR3: CASSVASSNEQFF
D: -
V: TRBV9
J: TRBJ2-1
size: -

DNA: TGTGCCAGCAGCGGTTATACAGGGTCCTACAATGAGCAGTTCTTC
CDR3: CASSGYTGSYNEQFF
D: -
V: TRBV9
J: TRBJ2-1
size: -

DNA: TGTGCCAGCAGTGAAATGGGGGCGAGGGAGACCCAGTACTTC
CDR3: CASSEMGARETQYF
D: -
V: TRBV6-1
J: TRBJ2-5
size: -

DNA: TGTGCCAGCAGTGAAGAGGGGGGGCAGTCAGATACGCAGTATTTT
CDR3: CASSEEGGQSDTQYF
D: -
V: TRBV2
J: TRBJ2-3
size: -

DNA: TGTGCCAGCAGCTCATACTTTTTTGAGCTTGCAACTAATGAAAAACTGTTTTTT
CDR3: CASSSYFFELATNEKLFF
D: -
V: TRBV7-9
J: TRBJ1-4
size: -

DNA: TGTGCCAGCAGCCAGACAGGGGCGGCCTATGGCTACACCTTC
CDR3: CASSQTGAAYGYTF
D: TRBD1
V: TRBV5-6
J: TRBJ1-2
size: -

DNA: TGTGCCAGCAGTGACTCGGGGCTAGCGGGGGGAGACAAAGAGACCCAGTACTTC
CDR3: CASSDSGLAGGDKETQYF
D: TRBD2
V: TRBV6-4
J: TRBJ2-5
size: -

DNA: TGTGCCAGCAGCTTCGACAGTTCTGGGGCCAACGTCCTGACTTTC
CDR3: CASSFDSSGANVLTF
D: -
V: TRBV11-3
J: TRBJ2-6
size: once

DNA: TGTGCCAGCTCACCACCGAGCCCGGGGAATGAAAAACTGTTTTTT
CDR3: CASSPPSPGNEKLFF
D: -
V: TRBV18
J: TRBJ1-4
size: -

DNA: TGCGCCAGCAGCTTTACAGGGATTGGGGACTATGGCTACACCTTC
CDR3: CASSFTGIGDYGYTF
D: -
V: TRBV5-1
J: TRBJ1-2
size: -

DNA: TGTGCCAGCAGCCAAGTAGGTGCAGGGGGCGGGGGCAATGAGCAGTTCTTC
CDR3: CASSQVGAGGGGNEQFF
D: -
V: TRBV4-2
J: TRBJ2-1
size: -

DNA: TGTGCCAGCAACCAGGGGACTGGAAACACCATATATTTT
CDR3: CASNQGTGNTIYF
D: -
V: TRBV6-1
J: TRBJ1-3
size: -

DNA: TGTGCCAGCCGGGATAGTGGCTCCTACAATGAGCAGTTCTTC
CDR3: CASRDSGSYNEQFF
D: -
V: TRBV6-6
J: TRBJ2-1
size: -

DNA: TGCGCCAGCAGGCGGGGGGGCAGCTACGAGCAGTACTTC
CDR3: CASRRGGSYEQYF
D: TRBD2
V: TRBV5-1
J: TRBJ2-7
size: -

DNA: TGTGCCAGCAGTTACCCGGACAGGGAAAACACTGAAGCTTTCTTT
CDR3: CASSYPDRENTEAFF
D: TRBD1
V: TRBV6-6
J: TRBJ1-1
size: -

DNA: TGTGCCAGCAGCGGCGGGCGGGGACGGGAGACCCAGTACTTC
CDR3: CASSGGRGRETQYF
D: -
V: TRBV6-5
J: TRBJ2-5
size: -

DNA: TGTGCCAGTACTACCTCCGGACAAAACACCATATATTTT
CDR3: CASTTSGQNTIYF
D: -
V: TRBV2
J: TRBJ1-3
size: -

DNA: TGTGCCAGCAGTGATCCAGCGGGGTTACTTAACAATGAGCAGTTCTTC
CDR3: CASSDPAGLLNNEQFF
D: TRBD2
V: TRBV6-1
J: TRBJ2-1
size: -

DNA: TGTGCCAGCAGCCTAGGGGGTAACACTGAAGCTTTCTTT
CDR3: CASSLGGNTEAFF
D: -
V: TRBV25-1
J: TRBJ1-1
size: -

DNA: TGTGCCAGCAGGAGGGACAGCTATAATGAAAAGCTGTTTTTT
CDR3: CASRRDSYNEKLFF
D: TRBD1
V: TRBV2
J: TRBJ1-4
size: -

DNA: TGCGCCAGCAGCTTGCCCCATGCAGATACGCAGTATTTT
CDR3: CASSLPHADTQYF
D: -
V: TRBV5-1
J: TRBJ2-3
size: -

DNA: TGTGCCAGCAGCCAAGACCCAACTAACACAGATACGCAGTATTTT
CDR3: CASSQDPTNTDTQYF
D: -
V: TRBV4-2
J: TRBJ2-3
size: -

DNA: TGTGCCAGCAGCCCTAGACAGGGGAACAATGAGCAGTTCTTC
CDR3: CASSPRQGNNEQFF
D: TRBD1
V: TRBV7-3
J: TRBJ2-1
size: -

DNA: TGCGCCAGCAGCTTAAGCGGGGGGTTCTCCTACGAGCAGTACTTC
CDR3: CASSLSGGFSYEQYF
D: TRBD2
V: TRBV5-1
J: TRBJ2-7
size: -

DNA: TGTGCCAGCAGCTACCTTAGGGGACTTATTGAGCAGTTCTTC
CDR3: CASSYLRGLIEQFF
D: -
V: TRBV5-5
J: TRBJ2-1
size: -

DNA: TGCGCCAGCAACCCGGGACAGGGACACTCCTACGAGCAGTACTTC
CDR3: CASNPGQGHSYEQYF
D: TRBD1
V: TRBV10-2
J: TRBJ2-7
size: -

DNA: TGTGCCAGCAGCCAACATATAGAAGCTTTCTTT
CDR3: CASSQHIEAFF
D: -
V: TRBV7-8
J: TRBJ1-1
size: -

DNA: TGTGCCAGCAGTTTAGTCCGGGTTGGCACTGAAGCTTTCTTT
CDR3: CASSLVRVGTEAFF
D: -
V: TRBV27
J: TRBJ1-1
size: -

DNA: TGTGCCATCAGTGGACCCCAGGGCCCTACCACCTACGAGCAGTACTTC
CDR3: CAISGPQGPTTYEQYF
D: -
V: TRBV10-3
J: TRBJ2-7
size: -

DNA: TGTGCCAGCAGTGCACAGGGATATCTGAACGATGGCTACACCTTC
CDR3: CASSAQGYLNDGYTF
D: -
V: TRBV6-1
J: TRBJ1-2
size: -

DNA: TGCGCCAGCAGCTTCCACAGAGAACAAGAGACCCAGTACTTC
CDR3: CASSFHREQETQYF
D: -
V: TRBV5-1
J: TRBJ2-5
size: -

DNA: TGTGCCAGCAGTCGGGACAGGGTCGCCGGAAACACCATATATTTT
CDR3: CASSRDRVAGNTIYF
D: TRBD1
V: TRBV6-5
J: TRBJ1-3
size: -

DNA: TGTGCCAGCAGTTACAGATTAGCGGGGAGTTACGAGCAGTACTTC
CDR3: CASSYRLAGSYEQYF
D: TRBD2
V: TRBV6-5
J: TRBJ2-7
size: few

DNA: TGTGCCAGTGGGGACAGGAGGAACACTGAAGCTTTCTTT
CDR3: CASGDRRNTEAFF
D: TRBD1
V: TRBV2
J: TRBJ1-1
size: -

DNA: TGTGCCAGCAGTGAAGGAGTGGCGGCAGGGGGTCCCCTCTCCTACGAGCAGTACTTC
CDR3: CASSEGVAAGGPLSYEQYF
D: TRBD1
V: TRBV6-1
J: TRBJ2-7
size: -

DNA: TGTGCCTGTAACGGAGTGTACTCCTACGAGCAGTACTTC
CDR3: CACNGVYSYEQYF
D: -
V: TRBV30
J: TRBJ2-7
size: -